The source of this TCR beta chain is a study of graft-versus-host responses after intestinal transplantation. Study-wide context: Recipients across the board were started on anti-thymocyte globulin induction, then kept on tacrolimus and steroids for around three years. Notes on the study in general: Individuals carrying graft-donor T cell macrochimerism showed high graft-versus-host to host-versus-graft clonal ratios in allografts. Analysis identified GvH clones in recipient marrow, with some appearing first in ileum or blood.

The assay was immunoSEQ multiplex PCR, and TCRdb's table has in-frame clones only and misses some. The sample has about 97,000 clones; around nine tenths are singletons. The trim removed 6 bases at V and 6 bases at J, leaving 8 bases unmatched. This CDR3 region has 14 residues. CDR1 is SNHLY and CDR2 is FYNNEI in the germline V gene. As concerns this clone: Its specificity is not known.

The chain recombines TRBV2 with TRBJ1-1, with 9 bases aligning to TRBD1. Sequences were derived from PBMCs, sampled 450 to 460 days after intestinal transplant. This TCR was sampled from a human patient who received an intestinal transplant, so some T cells may come from the graft donor. In nucleotides, the CDR3 is TGTGCCAGCAGGGGACAGGGTGGATTGGCTGAAGCTTTCTTT. This sequence encodes CASRGQGGLAEAFF. The whole variable domain, filled in from reference TRBV2 and TRBJ1-1, reads EPEVTQTPSHQVTQMGQEVILRCVPISNHLYFYWYRQILGQKVEFLVSFYNNEISEKSEIFDDQFSVERPDGSNFTLKIRSTKLEDSAMYFCASRGQGGLAEAFFGQGTRLTVV.